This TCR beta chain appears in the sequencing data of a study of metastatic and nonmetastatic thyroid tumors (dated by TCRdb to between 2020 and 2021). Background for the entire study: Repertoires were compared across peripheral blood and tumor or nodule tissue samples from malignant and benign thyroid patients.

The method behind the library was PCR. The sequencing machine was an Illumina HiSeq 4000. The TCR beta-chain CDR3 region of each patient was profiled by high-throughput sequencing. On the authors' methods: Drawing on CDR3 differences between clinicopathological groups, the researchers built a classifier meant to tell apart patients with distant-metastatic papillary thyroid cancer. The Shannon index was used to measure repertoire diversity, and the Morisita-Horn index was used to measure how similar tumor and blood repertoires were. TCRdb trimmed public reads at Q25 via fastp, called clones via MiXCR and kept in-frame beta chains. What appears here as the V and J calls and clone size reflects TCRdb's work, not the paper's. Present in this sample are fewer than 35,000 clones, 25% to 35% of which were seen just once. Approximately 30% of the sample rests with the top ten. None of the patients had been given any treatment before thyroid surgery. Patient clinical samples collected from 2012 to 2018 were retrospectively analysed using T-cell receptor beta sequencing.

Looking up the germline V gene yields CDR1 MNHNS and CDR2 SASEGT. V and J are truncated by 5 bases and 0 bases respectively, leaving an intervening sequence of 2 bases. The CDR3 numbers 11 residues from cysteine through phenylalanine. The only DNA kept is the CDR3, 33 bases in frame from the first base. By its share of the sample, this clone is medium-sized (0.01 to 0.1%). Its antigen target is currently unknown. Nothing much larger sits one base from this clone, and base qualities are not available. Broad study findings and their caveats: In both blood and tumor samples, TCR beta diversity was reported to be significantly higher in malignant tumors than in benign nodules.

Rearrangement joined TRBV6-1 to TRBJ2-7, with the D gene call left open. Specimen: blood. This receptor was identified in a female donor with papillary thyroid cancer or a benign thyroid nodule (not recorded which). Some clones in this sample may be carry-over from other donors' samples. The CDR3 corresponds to CASSFSYEQYF. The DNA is TGTGCCAGCAGTTTCTCCTACGAGCAGTACTTC.